This T cell receptor (beta chain) was sequenced during a study of blood T cell repertoires in COVID-19. For the study at large: Both acute and convalescent COVID-19 samples were obtained from the United States, Italy and Spain.

After removal of 5 bases from V and 10 bases from J, the junction contained 4 bases not matched to a gene. In germline, CDR1 is MNHEY, CDR2 SVGAGI. This CDR3 contains 11 residues. Study processing details: Nucleated cell counts were estimated from reference gene primer amplification. Clones were sequenced by immunoSEQ multiplex PCR, and TCRdb holds only the in-frame ones, with some missing. The DNA gave D and trimming, while V, J and clone size come from that table. The sample records roughly 55,000 clones, around 77% being singletons. The sample comprised peripheral blood. The TCR comes from a man aged 60 to 75 with acute or convalescent COVID-19. This sequence joins TRBV6-5 and TRBJ1-2; 7 nucleotides align to TRBD1. This CDR3 is CASSRGGDYTF. In nucleotides, the CDR3 is TGTGCCAGCAGTCGAGGGGGCGACTACACCTTC.